The rows below give T cell receptor beta chains drawn from one sample of a study of CD8 T cells in ankylosing spondylitis. TCRdb redid the calling of the 5' RACE reads with MiXCR, one entry per CDR3 protein. Of roughly 490,000 distinct CDR3 sequences listed, 5.3% are singletons. Sequencing was carried out using blood, either unsorted or a sorted T cell fraction (not recorded which). These receptors originate from a male donor with ankylosing spondylitis. Both conserved end residues are part of each CDR3. Each record gives: CDR3 length, J gene, V gene, CDR3 protein.

cdr3_length: 15
j_call: TRBJ1-5
v_call: TRBV7-2
cdr3_aa: CASSSYGGSNQPQHF

cdr3_length: 15
j_call: TRBJ2-1
v_call: TRBV5-1
cdr3_aa: CASSSGLAGANEQFF

cdr3_length: 16
j_call: TRBJ2-2
v_call: TRBV5-5
cdr3_aa: CASSFWFSGNTGELFF

cdr3_length: 15
j_call: TRBJ2-1
v_call: TRBV6-2/TRBV6-3
cdr3_aa: CASSYSNSKGLALFF

cdr3_length: 14
j_call: TRBJ2-1
v_call: TRBV9
cdr3_aa: CASSVDSSYNEQFF

cdr3_length: 13
j_call: TRBJ2-2
v_call: TRBV5-1
cdr3_aa: CASSETGTGEPFF

cdr3_length: 13
j_call: TRBJ2-1
v_call: TRBV5-1
cdr3_aa: CASSLRLDNEQFF

cdr3_length: 14
j_call: TRBJ1-1
v_call: TRBV6-2/TRBV6-3
cdr3_aa: CASSYIAGGTEAFF

cdr3_length: 14
j_call: TRBJ1-2
v_call: TRBV20-1
cdr3_aa: CSAPVRGLNYGYTF

cdr3_length: 14
j_call: TRBJ2-5
v_call: TRBV5-4
cdr3_aa: CASSLGREDKTQYF

cdr3_length: 15
j_call: TRBJ2-7
v_call: TRBV11-3
cdr3_aa: CASSQGGHPNYEQYF

cdr3_length: 17
j_call: TRBJ2-2
v_call: TRBV7-9
cdr3_aa: CASSAKGTGFGGGELFF

cdr3_length: 15
j_call: TRBJ1-6
v_call: TRBV5-1
cdr3_aa: CASSLGQVANSPLHF

cdr3_length: 14
j_call: TRBJ2-7
v_call: TRBV10-1
cdr3_aa: CASTQDRDTYEQYF

cdr3_length: 16
j_call: TRBJ2-3
v_call: TRBV20-1
cdr3_aa: CSARDSFRDRTDTQYF

cdr3_length: 16
j_call: TRBJ1-1
v_call: TRBV6-1
cdr3_aa: CASIGTSSGGNTEAFF

cdr3_length: 14
j_call: TRBJ1-1
v_call: TRBV24-1
cdr3_aa: CATSDGGARTEAFF

cdr3_length: 14
j_call: TRBJ1-2
v_call: TRBV6-1
cdr3_aa: CASSRDRGRDGYTF

cdr3_length: 16
j_call: TRBJ2-3
v_call: TRBV7-3
cdr3_aa: CASSLTSVANLDTQYF

cdr3_length: 14
j_call: TRBJ2-3
v_call: TRBV20-1
cdr3_aa: CSARTGSSTDTQYF

cdr3_length: 15
j_call: TRBJ2-1
v_call: TRBV5-5
cdr3_aa: CASSISGRREYEQFF

cdr3_length: 15
j_call: TRBJ1-5
v_call: TRBV10-3
cdr3_aa: CAISRDLFSNQPQHF

cdr3_length: 14
j_call: TRBJ2-7
v_call: TRBV20-1
cdr3_aa: CRGVCDRVDFEQYF

cdr3_length: 16
j_call: TRBJ2-1
v_call: TRBV7-3
cdr3_aa: CASSLTLIAGLDEQFF

cdr3_length: 17
j_call: TRBJ2-7
v_call: TRBV7-2
cdr3_aa: CASSLARGDLLPPGQYF

cdr3_length: 16
j_call: TRBJ1-5
v_call: TRBV28
cdr3_aa: CASSLSDRDWDQPQHF

cdr3_length: 14
j_call: TRBJ1-5
v_call: TRBV7-2
cdr3_aa: CASSLVVSNQPQHF

cdr3_length: 18
j_call: TRBJ2-2
v_call: TRBV7-8
cdr3_aa: CASSARTSAPRVTGELFF

cdr3_length: 13
j_call: TRBJ2-1
v_call: TRBV7-3
cdr3_aa: CASSLSRGDEQFF

cdr3_length: 14
j_call: TRBJ2-7
v_call: TRBV20-1
cdr3_aa: CSATRQWSSYEQYF

cdr3_length: 16
j_call: TRBJ2-3
v_call: TRBV11-2
cdr3_aa: CASSSHKERELGTQYF

cdr3_length: 12
j_call: TRBJ2-5
v_call: TRBV7-9
cdr3_aa: CASSWDGETQYF

cdr3_length: 14
j_call: TRBJ2-3
v_call: TRBV6-1
cdr3_aa: CASSRPPIRDTQYF

cdr3_length: 18
j_call: TRBJ2-7
v_call: TRBV20-1
cdr3_aa: CSTYAGTGGLVLTYEQYF

cdr3_length: 14
j_call: TRBJ1-2
v_call: TRBV11-2
cdr3_aa: CASSFTEGLSGYTF

cdr3_length: 15
j_call: TRBJ2-5
v_call: TRBV6-2/TRBV6-3
cdr3_aa: CASRPLWVNQETQYF

cdr3_length: 16
j_call: TRBJ2-3
v_call: TRBV5-5
cdr3_aa: CASSQSSGPYTDTQYF

cdr3_length: 14
j_call: TRBJ2-7
v_call: TRBV7-9
cdr3_aa: CASSLGNFAYEQYF

cdr3_length: 16
j_call: TRBJ1-5
v_call: TRBV7-8
cdr3_aa: CASRLQGQYSNQPQHF

cdr3_length: 14
j_call: TRBJ2-7
v_call: TRBV6-2/TRBV6-3
cdr3_aa: CASSYTDGSYEQYF

cdr3_length: 13
j_call: TRBJ2-7
v_call: TRBV3-1
cdr3_aa: CASSQDPLGEQYF

cdr3_length: 13
j_call: TRBJ1-1
v_call: TRBV5-1
cdr3_aa: CASGGQPNTEAFF

cdr3_length: 16
j_call: TRBJ2-5
v_call: TRBV5-6
cdr3_aa: CASSLALGVQQETQYF

cdr3_length: 12
j_call: TRBJ1-6
v_call: TRBV20-1
cdr3_aa: CSARDGGSPLHF

cdr3_length: 16
j_call: TRBJ2-1
v_call: TRBV29-1
cdr3_aa: CSVLAWTSGSYNEQFF

cdr3_length: 16
j_call: TRBJ1-1
v_call: TRBV7-2
cdr3_aa: CASTPGLLKGNTEAFF

cdr3_length: 21
j_call: TRBJ2-3
v_call: TRBV7-3
cdr3_aa: CASSLRAPSRRRGNFTDTQYF

cdr3_length: 14
j_call: TRBJ2-1
v_call: TRBV7-2
cdr3_aa: CASSRRGPGNEQFF

cdr3_length: 15
j_call: TRBJ1-5
v_call: TRBV4-3
cdr3_aa: CASSQLTGAGQPQHF

cdr3_length: 15
j_call: TRBJ2-7
v_call: TRBV10-3
cdr3_aa: CAISGASLWAYEQYF

cdr3_length: 14
j_call: TRBJ2-2
v_call: TRBV12-3/TRBV12-4
cdr3_aa: CASSFGVGTGELFF

cdr3_length: 14
j_call: TRBJ2-7
v_call: TRBV29-1
cdr3_aa: CSVARRHGTYEQYF

cdr3_length: 13
j_call: TRBJ2-7
v_call: TRBV7-2
cdr3_aa: CATSGQETYEQYF